The 3 T cell receptor beta chains below all came from one sample that was sequenced in a study of blood T cell repertoires in COVID-19. Profiled with immunoSEQ multiplex PCR; TCRdb holds only in-frame clones, not every one. The sample yields hundreds of thousands of clones, more than 70% seen once. The specimen was PBMCs or T cells enriched from blood (not recorded which). Receptors were obtained from a woman between 18 and 30 years old who had been exposed to COVID-19.

V usage is TRBV11-2 and J usage is TRBJ2-1; 7 bases agree with TRBD1. Germline-derived CDR1 and CDR2 are SGHAT and FQNNGV. V lost 1 base to trimming and J lost 4 bases; unmatched junction nucleotides: 4. This CDR3 comprises 15 residues. DNA for the CDR3: TGTGCCAGCAGCTTAGGGGGCAGGGGGTACAATGAGCAGTTCTTC. Its translation: CASSLGGRGYNEQFF.

The gene calls are TRBV28 and TRBJ2-7; D possibly corresponds to TRBD1 (6 bases). Between the trimmed V and J ends, which lost 1 base and 3 bases, there was a span of 7 bases. The CDR3 is 13 amino acids. CDR1 MDHEN and CDR2 SYDVKM come from the germline V gene. This CDR3 is CASSLLQGYEQYF. CDR3 in DNA: TGTGCCAGCAGTTTATTACAGGGCTACGAGCAGTACTTC.

This clone was seen a few times. The chain combines TRBV7-8 with TRBJ2-1; a possible D gene is TRBD1 (6 bases). In germline, CDR1 is SGHVS, CDR2 FQNEAQ. Trimming stripped 1 base from V and 2 bases from J, with 12 bases between. The CDR3 runs 16 residues. The CDR3 DNA reads as TGTGCCAGCAGCTTAGGCCCCGGACAGCCCTACAATGAGCAGTTCTTC. It yields the protein CASSLGPGQPYNEQFF.